This T cell receptor (beta chain) was identified in a study of cytomegalovirus exposure and HLA in healthy donors. Comments on this clone: No antigen is known for it.

The study, taken as a whole, reports: Reportedly, HLA-A and HLA-B alleles of most subjects were accurately predicted from TCR beta.

The study ran its PCR with 60 Vbeta and 13 Jbeta primers. Generated by immunoSEQ multiplex PCR, the TCRdb table keeps only in-frame clones and is missing some. The sample comprises some 200,000 clones, approximately 80% of which are singletons, and roughly 0.22% rests with the top ten. Germline-derived CDR1 and CDR2 are SGHNT and YYREEE (reference sequence). The CDR3 has 15 residues. V was clipped by 3 bases and J by 0 bases, with 12 bases between them. The clonotype comes from a girl aged 2 to 10 in good health and CMV-seronegative. The sequenced material came from PBMCs. The chain is built from TRBV5-4 and TRBJ2-5, with D unclear. CDR3 region: CASSSSIKYQETQYF. CDR3 sequence (DNA): TGTGCCAGCAGCTCGAGCATTAAGTACCAAGAGACCCAGTACTTC.